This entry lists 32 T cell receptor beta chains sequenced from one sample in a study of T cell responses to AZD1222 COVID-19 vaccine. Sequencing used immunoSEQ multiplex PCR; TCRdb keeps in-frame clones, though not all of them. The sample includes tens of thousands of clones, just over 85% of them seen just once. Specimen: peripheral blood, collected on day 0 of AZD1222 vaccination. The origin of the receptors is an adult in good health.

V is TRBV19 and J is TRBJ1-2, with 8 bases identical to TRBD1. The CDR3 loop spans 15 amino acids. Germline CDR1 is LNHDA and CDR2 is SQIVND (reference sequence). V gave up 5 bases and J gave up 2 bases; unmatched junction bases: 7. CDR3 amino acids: CASSPTQGANYGYTF. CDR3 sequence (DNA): TGTGCCAGTAGTCCGACTCAGGGGGCAAACTATGGCTACACCTTC.

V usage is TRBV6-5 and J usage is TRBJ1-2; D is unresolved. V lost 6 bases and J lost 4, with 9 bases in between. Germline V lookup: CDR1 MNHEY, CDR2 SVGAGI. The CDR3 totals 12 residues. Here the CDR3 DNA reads TGTGCCAGCAGGACGGACGGCTATGGCTACACCTTC. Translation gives CASRTDGYGYTF.

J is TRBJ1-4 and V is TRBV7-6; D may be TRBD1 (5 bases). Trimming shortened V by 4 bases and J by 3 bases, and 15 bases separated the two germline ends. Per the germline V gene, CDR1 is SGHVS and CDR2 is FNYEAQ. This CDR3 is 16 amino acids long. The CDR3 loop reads CASSSRRGTPNEKLFF. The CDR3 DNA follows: TGTGCCAGCAGCTCTAGGCGGGGGACTCCTAATGAAAAACTGTTTTTT. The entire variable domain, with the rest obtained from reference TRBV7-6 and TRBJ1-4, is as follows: GAGVSQSPRYKVTKRGQDVALRCDPISGHVSLYWYRQALGQGPEFLTYFNYEAQQDKSGLPNDRFSAERPEGSISTLTIQRTEQRDSAMYRCASSSRRGTPNEKLFFGSGTQLSVL.

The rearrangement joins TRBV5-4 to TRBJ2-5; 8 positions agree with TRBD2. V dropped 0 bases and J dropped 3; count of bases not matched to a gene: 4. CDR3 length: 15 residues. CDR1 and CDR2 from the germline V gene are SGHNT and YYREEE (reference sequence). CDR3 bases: TGTGCCAGCAGCTTGGCGGGACTAGTAAAAGAGACCCAGTACTTC. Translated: CASSLAGLVKETQYF.

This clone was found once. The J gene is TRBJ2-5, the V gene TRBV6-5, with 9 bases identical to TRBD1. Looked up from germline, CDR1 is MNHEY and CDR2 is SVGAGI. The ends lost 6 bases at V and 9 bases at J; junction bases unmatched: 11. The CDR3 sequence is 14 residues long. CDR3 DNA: TGTGCCAGCAGGGGACAGGGTAGACCGATGGCCCAGTACTTC. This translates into CASRGQGRPMAQYF.

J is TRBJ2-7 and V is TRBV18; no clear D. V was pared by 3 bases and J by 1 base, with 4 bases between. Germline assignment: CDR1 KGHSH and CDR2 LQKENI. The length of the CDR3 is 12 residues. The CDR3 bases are TGTGCCAGCTCACCTACTTCCTACGAGCAGTACTTC. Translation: CASSPTSYEQYF.

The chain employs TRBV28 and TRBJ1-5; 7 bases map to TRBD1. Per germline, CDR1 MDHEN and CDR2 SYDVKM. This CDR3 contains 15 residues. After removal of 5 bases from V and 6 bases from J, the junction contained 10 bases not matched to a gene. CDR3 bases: TGTGCCAGCAGTCTAAGACAGGGCGGCTCTCAGCCCCAGCATTTT. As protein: CASSLRQGGSQPQHF.

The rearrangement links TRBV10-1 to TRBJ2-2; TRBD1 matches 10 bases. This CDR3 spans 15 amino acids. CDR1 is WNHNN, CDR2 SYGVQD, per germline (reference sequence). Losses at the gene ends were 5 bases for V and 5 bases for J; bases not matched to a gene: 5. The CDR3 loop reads CASSTDRGRTGELFF. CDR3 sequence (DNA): TGCGCCAGCAGTACTGACAGGGGGCGTACCGGGGAGCTGTTTTTT.

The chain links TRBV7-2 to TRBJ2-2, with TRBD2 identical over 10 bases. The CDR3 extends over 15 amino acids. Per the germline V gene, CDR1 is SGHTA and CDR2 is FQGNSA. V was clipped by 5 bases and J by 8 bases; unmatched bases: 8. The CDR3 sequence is CASSALAGVSGELFF. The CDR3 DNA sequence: TGTGCCAGCAGCGCCCTAGCGGGGGTCTCTGGGGAGCTGTTTTTT.

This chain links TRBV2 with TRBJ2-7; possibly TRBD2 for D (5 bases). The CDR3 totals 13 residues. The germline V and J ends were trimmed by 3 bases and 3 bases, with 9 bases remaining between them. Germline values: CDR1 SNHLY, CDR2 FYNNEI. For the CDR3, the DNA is TGTGCCAGCAGTGATCAGCGGAACTACGAGCAGTACTTC. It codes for CASSDQRNYEQYF.

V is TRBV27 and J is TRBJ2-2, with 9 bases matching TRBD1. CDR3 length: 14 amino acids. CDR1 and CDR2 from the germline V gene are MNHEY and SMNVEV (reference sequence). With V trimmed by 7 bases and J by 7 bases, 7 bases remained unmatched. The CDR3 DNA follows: TGTGCCAGCACCCCACAGGGGGCCATCGGGGAGCTGTTTTTT. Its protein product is CASTPQGAIGELFF.

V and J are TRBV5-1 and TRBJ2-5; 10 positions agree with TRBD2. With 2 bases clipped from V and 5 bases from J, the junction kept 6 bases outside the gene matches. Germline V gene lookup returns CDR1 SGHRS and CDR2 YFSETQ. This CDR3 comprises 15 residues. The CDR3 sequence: CASSFLAGVGETQYF. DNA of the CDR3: TGCGCCAGCAGCTTCCTAGCGGGAGTAGGGGAGACCCAGTACTTC.

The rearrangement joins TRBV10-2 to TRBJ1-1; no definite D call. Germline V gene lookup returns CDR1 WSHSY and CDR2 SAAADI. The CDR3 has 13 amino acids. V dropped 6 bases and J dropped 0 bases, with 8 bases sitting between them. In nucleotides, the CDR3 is TGCGCCAGCAGGGACCGAATGAACACTGAAGCTTTCTTT. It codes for CASRDRMNTEAFF.

The CDR3 is CAISDTGQGAGNQPQHF. Written as DNA, the CDR3 is TGTGCCATCAGTGACACAGGACAGGGAGCAGGCAATCAGCCCCAGCATTTT. The chain combines TRBV10-3 with TRBJ1-5; 8 positions match TRBD1. This CDR3 has 17 amino acids. With 3 bases clipped from V and 2 bases from J, the junction kept 9 bases outside the gene matches. The germline CDR1 and CDR2 sequences are ENHRY and SYGVKD.

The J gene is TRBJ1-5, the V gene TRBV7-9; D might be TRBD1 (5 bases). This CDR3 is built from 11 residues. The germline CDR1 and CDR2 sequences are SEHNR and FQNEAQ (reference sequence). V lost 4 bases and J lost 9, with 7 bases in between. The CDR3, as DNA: TGTGCCAGCAGCTCGGGGGGGCCCCAGCATTTT. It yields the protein CASSSGGPQHF.

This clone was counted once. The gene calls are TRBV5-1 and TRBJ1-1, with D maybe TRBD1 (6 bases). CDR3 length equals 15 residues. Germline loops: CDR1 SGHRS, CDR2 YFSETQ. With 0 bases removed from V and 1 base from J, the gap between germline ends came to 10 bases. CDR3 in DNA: TGCGCCAGCAGCTTGGCCTGGACAGAGAACACTGAAGCTTTCTTT. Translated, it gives CASSLAWTENTEAFF.

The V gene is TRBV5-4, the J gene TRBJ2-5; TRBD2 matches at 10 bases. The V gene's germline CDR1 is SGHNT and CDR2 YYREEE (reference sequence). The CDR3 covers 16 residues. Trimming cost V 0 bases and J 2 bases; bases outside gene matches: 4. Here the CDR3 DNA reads TGTGCCAGCAGCTTGGGACCGGGACTAGCGCAAGAGACCCAGTACTTC. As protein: CASSLGPGLAQETQYF.

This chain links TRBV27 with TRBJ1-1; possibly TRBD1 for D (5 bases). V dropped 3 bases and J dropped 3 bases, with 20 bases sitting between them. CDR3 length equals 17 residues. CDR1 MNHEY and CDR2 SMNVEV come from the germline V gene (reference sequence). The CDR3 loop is CASSFSTGRDWDTEAFF. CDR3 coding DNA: TGTGCCAGCAGTTTTAGCACAGGACGGGATTGGGACACTGAAGCTTTCTTT.

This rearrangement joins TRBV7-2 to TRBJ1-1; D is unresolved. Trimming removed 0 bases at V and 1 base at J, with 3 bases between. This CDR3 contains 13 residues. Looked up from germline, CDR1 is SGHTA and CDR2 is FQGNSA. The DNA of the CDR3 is TGTGCCAGCAGCTTAGCAGAGAACACTGAAGCTTTCTTT. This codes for CASSLAENTEAFF.

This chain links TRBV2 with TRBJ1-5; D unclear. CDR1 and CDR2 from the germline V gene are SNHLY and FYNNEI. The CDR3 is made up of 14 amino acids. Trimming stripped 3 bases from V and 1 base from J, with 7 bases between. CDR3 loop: CASSDIESNQPQHF. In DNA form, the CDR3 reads TGTGCCAGCAGTGATATAGAGAGCAATCAGCCCCAGCATTTT.

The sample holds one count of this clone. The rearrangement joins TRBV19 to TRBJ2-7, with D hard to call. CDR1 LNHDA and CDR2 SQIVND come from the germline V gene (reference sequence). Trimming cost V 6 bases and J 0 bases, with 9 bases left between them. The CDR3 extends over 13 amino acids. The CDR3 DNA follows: TGTGCCAGTAGCCCCAATTACTCCTACGAGCAGTACTTC. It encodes CASSPNYSYEQYF.

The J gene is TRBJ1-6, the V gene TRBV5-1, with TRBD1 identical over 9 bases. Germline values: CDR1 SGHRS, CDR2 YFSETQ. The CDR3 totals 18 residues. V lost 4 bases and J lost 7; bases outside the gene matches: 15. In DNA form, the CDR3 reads TGCGCCAGCAGCCTCGATCACCCCGGGACAGGGATGAATTCACCCCTCCACTTT. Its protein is CASSLDHPGTGMNSPLHF.

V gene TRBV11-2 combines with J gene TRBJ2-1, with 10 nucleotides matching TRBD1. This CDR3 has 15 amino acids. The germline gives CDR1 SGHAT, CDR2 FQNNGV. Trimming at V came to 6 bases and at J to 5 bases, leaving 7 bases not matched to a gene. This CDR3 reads CASRDRDRGHNEQFF. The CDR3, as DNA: TGTGCCAGCAGGGACCGGGACAGGGGCCACAATGAGCAGTTCTTC.

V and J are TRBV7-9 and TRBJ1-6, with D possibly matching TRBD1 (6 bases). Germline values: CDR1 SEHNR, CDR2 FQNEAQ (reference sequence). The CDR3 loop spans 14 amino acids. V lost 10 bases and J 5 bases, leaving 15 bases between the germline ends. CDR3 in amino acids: CATLRAGDNSPLHF. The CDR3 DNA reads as TGTGCCACGTTAAGGGCAGGGGATAATTCACCCCTCCACTTT. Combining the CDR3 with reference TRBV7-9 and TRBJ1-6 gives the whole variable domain DTGVSQNPRHKITKRGQNVTFRCDPISEHNRLYWYRQTLGQGPEFLTYFQNEAQLEKSRLLSDRFSAERPKGSFSTLEIQRTEQGDSAMYLCATLRAGDNSPLHFGNGTRLTVT.

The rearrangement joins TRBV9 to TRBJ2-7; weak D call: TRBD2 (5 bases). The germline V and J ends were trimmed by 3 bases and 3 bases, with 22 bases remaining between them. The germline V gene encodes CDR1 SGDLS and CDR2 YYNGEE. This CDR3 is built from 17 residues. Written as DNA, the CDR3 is TGTGCCAGCAGCGGAAGTAGGGAGTCAGGCTCCGTCTACGAGCAGTACTTC. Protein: CASSGSRESGSVYEQYF. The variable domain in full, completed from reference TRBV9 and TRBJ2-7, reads DSGVTQTPKHLITATGQRVTLRCSPRSGDLSVYWYQQSLDQGLQFLIQYYNGEERAKGNILERFSAQQFPDLHSELNLSSLELGDSALYFCASSGSRESGSVYEQYFGPGTRLTVT.

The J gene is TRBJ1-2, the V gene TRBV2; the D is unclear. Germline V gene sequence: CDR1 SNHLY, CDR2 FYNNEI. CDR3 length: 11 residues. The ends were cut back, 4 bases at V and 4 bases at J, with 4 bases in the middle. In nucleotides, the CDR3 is TGTGCCAGCAGTGTGCGCTATGGCTACACCTTC. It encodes CASSVRYGYTF.

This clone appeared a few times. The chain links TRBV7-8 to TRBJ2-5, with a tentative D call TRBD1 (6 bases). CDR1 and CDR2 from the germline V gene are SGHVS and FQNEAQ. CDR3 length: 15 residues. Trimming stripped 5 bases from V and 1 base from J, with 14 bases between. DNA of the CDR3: TGTGCCAGCAGCCCACATGGGACACCCCAAGAGACCCAGTACTTC. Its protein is CASSPHGTPQETQYF.

CDR3 amino acids: CASSQKVTSGGFQETQYF. The CDR3 DNA reads as TGCGCCAGCAGCCAAAAAGTGACTAGCGGGGGGTTTCAAGAGACCCAGTACTTC. This chain joins TRBV4-1 and TRBJ2-5; TRBD2 matches at 13 bases. The V and J ends lost 2 bases and 2 bases, in that order; junction bases with no gene match: 8. CDR1 is MGHRA, CDR2 YSYEKL, per germline. The CDR3 is made up of 18 amino acids.

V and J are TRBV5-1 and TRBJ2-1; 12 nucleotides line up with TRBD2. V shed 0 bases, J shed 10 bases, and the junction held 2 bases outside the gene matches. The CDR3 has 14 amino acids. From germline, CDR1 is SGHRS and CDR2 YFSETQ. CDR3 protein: CASSLGLAGDEQFF. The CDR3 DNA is TGCGCCAGCAGCTTGGGACTAGCGGGAGACGAGCAGTTCTTC.

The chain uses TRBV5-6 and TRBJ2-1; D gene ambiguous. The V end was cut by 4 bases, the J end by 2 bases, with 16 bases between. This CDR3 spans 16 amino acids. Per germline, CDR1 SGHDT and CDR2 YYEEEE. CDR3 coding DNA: TGTGCCAGCAGCAGGCCAGCCGCCCCCGCCTACAATGAGCAGTTCTTC. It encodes CASSRPAAPAYNEQFF.

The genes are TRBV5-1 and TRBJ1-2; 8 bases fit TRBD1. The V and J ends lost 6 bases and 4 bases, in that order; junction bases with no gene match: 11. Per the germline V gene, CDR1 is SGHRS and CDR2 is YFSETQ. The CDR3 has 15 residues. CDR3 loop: CASTLTGDTLYGYTF. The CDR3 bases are TGCGCCAGCACATTGACAGGGGACACTCTCTATGGCTACACCTTC.

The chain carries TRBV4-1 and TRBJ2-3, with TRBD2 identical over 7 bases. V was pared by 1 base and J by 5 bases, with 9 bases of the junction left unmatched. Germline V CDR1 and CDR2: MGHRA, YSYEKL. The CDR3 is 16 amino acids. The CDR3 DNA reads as TGCGCCAGCAGCCAAGTAGGGAGGGCCTCGGGAGATACGCAGTATTTT. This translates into CASSQVGRASGDTQYF.